This T cell receptor (beta chain) was profiled in a study of blood T cells in healthy people across ages. The CDR3 is 14 amino acids. Per the germline V gene, CDR1 is DFQATT and CDR2 is SNEGSKA (reference sequence). On this clonotype itself: Antigen specificity is unknown. The junction departs from germline at one end; a sequencing error may be responsible.

For the second PCR, which ran for 7 to 11 cycles, a sample-barcoded 5' primer and a J-beta primer mix were used. Each of the cDNA molecules was tagged by a template-switch adaptor with 12 random nucleotides. In TCRdb, the 5' RACE reads were re-called with MiXCR into one record per CDR3 protein. Of about 1,400,000 distinct CDR3 sequences listed, approximately 59% are singletons. Each of the donors had roughly 9.4 milliliters of peripheral blood drawn into EDTA-treated Vacutainer tubes. Study results and caveats: The recorded TCR beta diversity per million T cells decreased in a roughly linear manner with age. Expanded clonotype changes were possibly confounded by unknown donor CMV status.

The sequence was obtained from a man younger than 30 in good health. The chain uses TRBV20-1 and TRBJ2-5; D gene uncertain. The sample was blood. CDR3: CSAIPSGRQEAQYF. The DNA of the CDR3 is TGCAGTGCCATCCCCTCCGGAAGGCAAGAGGCCCAGTACTTC.